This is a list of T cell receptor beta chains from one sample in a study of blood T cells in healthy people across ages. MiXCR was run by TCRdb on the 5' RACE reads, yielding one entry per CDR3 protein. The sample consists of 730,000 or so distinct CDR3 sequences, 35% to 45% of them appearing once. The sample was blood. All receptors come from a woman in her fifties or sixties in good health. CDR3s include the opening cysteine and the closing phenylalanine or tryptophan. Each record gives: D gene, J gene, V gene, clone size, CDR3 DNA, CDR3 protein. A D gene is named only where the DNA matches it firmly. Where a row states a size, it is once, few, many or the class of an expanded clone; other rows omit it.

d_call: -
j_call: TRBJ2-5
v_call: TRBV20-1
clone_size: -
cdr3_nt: TGCAGTGCTAGAGTTTTTGAGGGCAGGGCCCAGGAGACCCAGTACTTC
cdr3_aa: CSARVFEGRAQETQYF

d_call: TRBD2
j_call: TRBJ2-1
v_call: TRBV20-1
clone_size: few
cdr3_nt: TGCAGTGCTCCCGCCCAGTCGGCTAGCGGGTACAATGAGCAGTTCTTC
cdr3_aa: CSAPAQSASGYNEQFF

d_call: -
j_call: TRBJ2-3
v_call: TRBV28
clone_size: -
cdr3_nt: TGTGCCAGCAGCCCTACGTGGCAGGCGAGCACAGATACGCAGTATTTT
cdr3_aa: CASSPTWQASTDTQYF

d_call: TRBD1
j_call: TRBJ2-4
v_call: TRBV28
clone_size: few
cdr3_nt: TGTGCCAGCAGACCGGACAGGGCGGGTGAGCAGTACTTC
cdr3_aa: CASRPDRAGEQYF

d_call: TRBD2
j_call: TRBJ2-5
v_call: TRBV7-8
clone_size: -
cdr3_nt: TGTGCCAGCAGCCAAGGACTAGCGTCGGTGACCCAGTACTTC
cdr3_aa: CASSQGLASVTQYF

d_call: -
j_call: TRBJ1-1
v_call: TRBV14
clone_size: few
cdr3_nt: TGTGCCAGCAGCCCACCTCCAGGGAGCACTGAAGCTTTCTTT
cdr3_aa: CASSPPPGSTEAFF

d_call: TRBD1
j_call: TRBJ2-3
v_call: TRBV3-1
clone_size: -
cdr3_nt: TGTGCCAGCAGCCAAGGAGGGGGCCTGTGGTCAGATACGCAGTATTTT
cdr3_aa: CASSQGGGLWSDTQYF

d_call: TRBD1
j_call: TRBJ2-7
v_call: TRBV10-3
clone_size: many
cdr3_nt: TGTGCCATCAGTTCTACCGGGACAGGGGCCTACGAGCAGTACTTC
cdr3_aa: CAISSTGTGAYEQYF

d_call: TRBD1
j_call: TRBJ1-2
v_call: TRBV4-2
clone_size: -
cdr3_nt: TGTGCCAGCAGCCAGGCTACAGGGACAGGGGACTACACCTTC
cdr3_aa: CASSQATGTGDYTF

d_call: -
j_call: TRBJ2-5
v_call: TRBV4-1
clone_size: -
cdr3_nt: TGCGCCAGCAGCCCCACGCCGGACCAAGAGACCCAGTACTTC
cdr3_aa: CASSPTPDQETQYF

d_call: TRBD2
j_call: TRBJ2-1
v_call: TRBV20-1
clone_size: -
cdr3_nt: TGCAGTGCCGGAGACCTAGCGGGGGCCTCCTACGAGCAGTTCTTC
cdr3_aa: CSAGDLAGASYEQFF

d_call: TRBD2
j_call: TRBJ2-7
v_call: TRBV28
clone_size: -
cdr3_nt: TGTGCCAGCAGTCCAATAAGGCAGGCGGGGGCCTACGAGCAGTACTTC
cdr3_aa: CASSPIRQAGAYEQYF

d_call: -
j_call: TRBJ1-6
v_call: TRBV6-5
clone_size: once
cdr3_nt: TGTGCCAGCATGAACTCCTATAATTCACCCCTCCACTTT
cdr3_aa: CASMNSYNSPLHF

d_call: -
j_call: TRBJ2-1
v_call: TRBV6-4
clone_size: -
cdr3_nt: TGTGCCAGCAGCCCAATGCCGGGCTATGAGCAGTTCTTC
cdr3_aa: CASSPMPGYEQFF

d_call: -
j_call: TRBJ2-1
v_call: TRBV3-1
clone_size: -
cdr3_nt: TGTGCCAGCAGCCCTCTCGTTGGCGCCCCTAGCGATGAGCAGTTCTTC
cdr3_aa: CASSPLVGAPSDEQFF

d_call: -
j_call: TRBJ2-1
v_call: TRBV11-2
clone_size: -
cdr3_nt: TGTGCCAGCAGCTTACAAGAGAGCTCCTACAATGAGCAGTTCTTC
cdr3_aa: CASSLQESSYNEQFF

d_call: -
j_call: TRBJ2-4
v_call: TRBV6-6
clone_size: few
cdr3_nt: TGTGCCAGCAGCGACGTGACCGGAAACATTCAGTACTTC
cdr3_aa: CASSDVTGNIQYF

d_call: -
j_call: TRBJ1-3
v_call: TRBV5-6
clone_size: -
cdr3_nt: TGTGCCAGCAGCCGCCGGAGTTCTGGAAACACCATATATTTT
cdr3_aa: CASSRRSSGNTIYF

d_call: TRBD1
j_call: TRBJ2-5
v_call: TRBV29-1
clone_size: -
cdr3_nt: TGCAGCGTCCCTCCGTGGACAGGGGGCCTCTTGCAAGAGACCCAGTACTTC
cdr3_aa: CSVPPWTGGLLQETQYF

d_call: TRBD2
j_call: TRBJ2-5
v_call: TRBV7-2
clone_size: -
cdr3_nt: TGTGCCAGCAGCCTGCGAGCGGGAGAAGAGACCCAGTACTTC
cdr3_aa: CASSLRAGEETQYF

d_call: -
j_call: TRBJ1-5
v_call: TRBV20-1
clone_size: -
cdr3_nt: TGCAGTGCTAGGGGCAGTGTCAATCAGCCCCAGCATTTT
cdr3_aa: CSARGSVNQPQHF

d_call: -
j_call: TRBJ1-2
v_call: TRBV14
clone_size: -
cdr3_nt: TGTGCCAGCAGCCAAGTTGGGCGTCATTCAGGCGGCTACACCTTC
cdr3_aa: CASSQVGRHSGGYTF

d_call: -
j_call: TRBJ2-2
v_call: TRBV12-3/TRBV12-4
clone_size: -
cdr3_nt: TGTGCCAGCAGTTTAACCCGGGGTCCCGGGGAGCTGTTTTTT
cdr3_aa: CASSLTRGPGELFF

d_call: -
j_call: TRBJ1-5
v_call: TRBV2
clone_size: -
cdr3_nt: TGTGCCAGCAGTGAAGGAGGGACATTTGGCAATCAGCCCCAGCATTTT
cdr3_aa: CASSEGGTFGNQPQHF

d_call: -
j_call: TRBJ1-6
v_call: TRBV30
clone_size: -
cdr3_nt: TGTGCCTGGAAAATTCTTGGGCCACATTCACCCCTCCACTTT
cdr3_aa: CAWKILGPHSPLHF

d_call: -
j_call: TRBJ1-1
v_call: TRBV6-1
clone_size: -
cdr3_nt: TGTGCCAGCGGTGAACTGTTGCGGAACACTGAAGCTTTCTTT
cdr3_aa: CASGELLRNTEAFF

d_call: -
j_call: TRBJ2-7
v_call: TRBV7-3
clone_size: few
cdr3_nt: TGTGCCAGCAGCTTGGGGGCAGACTCCTACGAGCAGTACTTC
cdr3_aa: CASSLGADSYEQYF

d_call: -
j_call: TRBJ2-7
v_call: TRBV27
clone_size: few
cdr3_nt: TGTGCCAGCAGTTCTGAAGATAGACCCTACGAGCAGTACTTC
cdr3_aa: CASSSEDRPYEQYF

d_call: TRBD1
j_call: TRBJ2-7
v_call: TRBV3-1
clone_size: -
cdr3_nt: TGTGCCAGCAGCCAAGACGACAGGGGGCTCGAGCAGTACTTC
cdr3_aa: CASSQDDRGLEQYF

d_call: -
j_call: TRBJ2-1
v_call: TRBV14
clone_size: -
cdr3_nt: TGTGCCAGCAGCCAAGAGGCATCAGGGGATGAGCAGTTCTTC
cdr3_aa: CASSQEASGDEQFF

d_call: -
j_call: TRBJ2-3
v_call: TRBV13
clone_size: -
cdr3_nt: TGTGCCAGCAGCTTAGCGGTCCAACCCCCGGGACTGGCGGCAGATACGCAGTATTTT
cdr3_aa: CASSLAVQPPGLAADTQYF

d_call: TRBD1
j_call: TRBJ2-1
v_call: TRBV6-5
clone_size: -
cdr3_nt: TGTGCCAGCAGTTCCGGGACAGCGGACGATGAGCAGTTCTTC
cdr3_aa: CASSSGTADDEQFF

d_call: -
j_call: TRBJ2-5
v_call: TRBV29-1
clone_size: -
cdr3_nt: TGCAGCATCGGTGGGGGACGAGAGCAGTACTTC
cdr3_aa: CSIGGGREQYF

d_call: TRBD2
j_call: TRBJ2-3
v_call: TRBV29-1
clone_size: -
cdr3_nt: TGCAGCGTCCGAGGGGGAGCGGGGGGGCTAGATACGCAGTATTTT
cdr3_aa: CSVRGGAGGLDTQYF

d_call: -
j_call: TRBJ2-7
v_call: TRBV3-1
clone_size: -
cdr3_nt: TGTGCCAGCAGCCAAGTGCGTGCGACCTCTTCCGAGCAGTACTTC
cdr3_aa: CASSQVRATSSEQYF

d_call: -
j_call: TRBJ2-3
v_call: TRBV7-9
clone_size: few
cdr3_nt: TGTGCCAGCAGCTTACAACCGGGACTTGGGCCTGGCACAGATACGCAGTATTTT
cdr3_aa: CASSLQPGLGPGTDTQYF

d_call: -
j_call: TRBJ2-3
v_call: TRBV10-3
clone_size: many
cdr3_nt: TGTGCCATCAGTGAGAGGCCTAGCACAGATACGCAGTATTTT
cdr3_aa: CAISERPSTDTQYF

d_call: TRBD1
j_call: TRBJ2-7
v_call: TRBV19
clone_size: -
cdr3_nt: TGTGCCAGTAGCGAAGGGGGCACCACCCAGTACTTC
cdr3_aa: CASSEGGTTQYF

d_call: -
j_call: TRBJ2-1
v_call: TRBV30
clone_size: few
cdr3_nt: TGTGCCTGGAGTGTCGGAGGGGGCACCTACAATGAGCAGTTCTTC
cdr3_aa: CAWSVGGGTYNEQFF

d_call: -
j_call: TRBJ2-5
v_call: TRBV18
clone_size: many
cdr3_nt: TGTGCCAGCTCACCACCGTCACTTCCAGAGACCCAGTACTTC
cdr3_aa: CASSPPSLPETQYF

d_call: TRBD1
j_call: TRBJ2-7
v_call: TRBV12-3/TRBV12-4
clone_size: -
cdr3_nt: TGTGCCAGCAGTTTGACAGGGATGGGGGCCTACGAGCAGTACTTC
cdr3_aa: CASSLTGMGAYEQYF

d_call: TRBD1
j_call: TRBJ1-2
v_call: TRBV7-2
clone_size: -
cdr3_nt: TGTGCCAGCAGCTTGGGGGACAGGGGGCTTGGGTATGGCTACACCTTC
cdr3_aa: CASSLGDRGLGYGYTF

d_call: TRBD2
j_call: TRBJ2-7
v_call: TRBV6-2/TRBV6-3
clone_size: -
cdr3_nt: TGTGCCAGCAGTTACCTGGTAGCGGGAGGGCCTTCCTCCTACGAGCAGTACTTC
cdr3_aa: CASSYLVAGGPSSYEQYF

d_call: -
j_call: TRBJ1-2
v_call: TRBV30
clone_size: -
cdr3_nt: TGTGCCTGGCTCGGACCTCTTGGCTATGGCTACACCTTC
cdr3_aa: CAWLGPLGYGYTF

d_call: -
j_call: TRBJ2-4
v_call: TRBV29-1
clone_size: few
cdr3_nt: TGCAGCATATCTAGTCTGGGAAAGCAGTACTTC
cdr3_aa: CSISSLGKQYF

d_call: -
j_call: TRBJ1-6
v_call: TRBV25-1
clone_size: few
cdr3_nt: TGTGCCAGCAGTGAATATGAATATTCACCCCTCCACTTT
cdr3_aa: CASSEYEYSPLHF

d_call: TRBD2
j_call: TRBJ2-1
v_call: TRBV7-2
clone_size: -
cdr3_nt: TGTGCCAGCAGTAGGGGTGGCCTAGCGGGTAGTTATGAGCAGTTCTTC
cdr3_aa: CASSRGGLAGSYEQFF

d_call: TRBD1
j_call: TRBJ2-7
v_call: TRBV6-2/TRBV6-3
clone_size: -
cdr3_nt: TGTGCCAGCATCCCCGGACAGGTACCTAACGAGCAGTACTTC
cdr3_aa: CASIPGQVPNEQYF

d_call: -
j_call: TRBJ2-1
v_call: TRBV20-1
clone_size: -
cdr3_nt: TGCAGTGCTACTGCCGGCTATGGTGAGCAGTTCTTC
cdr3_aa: CSATAGYGEQFF

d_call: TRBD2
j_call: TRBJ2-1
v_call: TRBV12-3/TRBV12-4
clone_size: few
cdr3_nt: TGTGCCAGCATTAATCTGGCGGGGGGCTACAATGAGCAGTTCTTC
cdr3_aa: CASINLAGGYNEQFF

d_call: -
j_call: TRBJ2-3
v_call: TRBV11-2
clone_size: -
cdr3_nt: TGTGCCAGCAGCTTATTCCCACAGGGCCGATCGCCGTCCTCCCGCACAGATACGCAGTATTTT
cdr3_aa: CASSLFPQGRSPSSRTDTQYF

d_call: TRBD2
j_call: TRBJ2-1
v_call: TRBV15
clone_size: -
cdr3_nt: TGTGCCACCATCAACAGCGGGGGCCATCCCAATGAGCAGTTCTTC
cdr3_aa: CATINSGGHPNEQFF

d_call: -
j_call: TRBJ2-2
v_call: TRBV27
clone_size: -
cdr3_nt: TGTGCCAGCAGGAGAAAACCCATCGGTGGGCTGTTTTTT
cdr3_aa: CASRRKPIGGLFF

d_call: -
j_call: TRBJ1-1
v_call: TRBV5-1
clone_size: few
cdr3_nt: TGTGCCAGCAGCCCTGGTCAGCCCAACACTGAAGCTTTCTTT
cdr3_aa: CASSPGQPNTEAFF

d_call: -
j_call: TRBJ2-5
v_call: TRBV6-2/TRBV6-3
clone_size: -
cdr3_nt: TGTGCCAGCAGTACCGCCCCTAGCTCAGTGGGAGAGACCCAGTACTTC
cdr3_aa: CASSTAPSSVGETQYF

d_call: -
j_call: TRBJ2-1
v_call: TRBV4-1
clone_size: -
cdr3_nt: TGCGCCAGCAGCCAAGATGAGGGGCAGGGCAAGGCTTCCTACAATGGGCAGTTCTTC
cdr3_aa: CASSQDEGQGKASYNGQFF

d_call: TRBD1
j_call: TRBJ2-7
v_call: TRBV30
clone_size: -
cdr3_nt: TGTGCCTGGAGTCCAGGACAGGGGACCGAGCAGTACTTC
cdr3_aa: CAWSPGQGTEQYF

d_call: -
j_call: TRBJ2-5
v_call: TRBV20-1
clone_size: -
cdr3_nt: TGCAGTGCTAGAGAGGGGAACCAGGGAGTCCAAGAGACCCAGTACTTC
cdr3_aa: CSAREGNQGVQETQYF